This is a list of T cell receptor beta chains from one sample in a study of OX40 agonist ivuxolimab in advanced cancers. TCRdb keeps only in-frame clones here, not all; method: immunoSEQ multiplex PCR. The table shows over 55,000 clones, with about 81% occurring only once. Sample: CD4+ or CD8+ T cells sorted from blood, taken in a trial of the OX40 agonist ivuxolimab. The origin of the receptors is an adult with an advanced solid tumor such as melanoma, head and neck, liver or kidney cancer. Both conserved end residues are part of each CDR3. Each record gives: V gene, J gene, CDR3 length, clone size, D gene, CDR3 protein, CDR3 DNA. D genes are given only for firm matches. Size tells how often a clone was seen (once, few, many) or the class of an expanded clone, and some rows leave it out.

>TRBV5-5|TRBJ1-4|16|-|-
CASSLNGDSRGEKLFF
TGTGCCAGCAGCTTGAATGGAGATTCCAGGGGAGAAAAACTGTTTTTT
>TRBV18|TRBJ1-2|16|few|TRBD1
CASSPGTGQLASGYTF
TGTGCCAGCTCACCAGGGACGGGACAGTTGGCTTCTGGCTACACCTTC
>TRBV7-9|TRBJ2-7|16|-|-
CASSLDGQGGYAIQYF
TGTGCCAGCAGCTTAGATGGCCAGGGTGGCTATGCGATCCAGTACTTC
>TRBV7-8|TRBJ2-6|16|-|-
CASSLGGGTGANVLTF
TGTGCCAGCAGCTTAGGGGGCGGCACTGGGGCCAACGTCCTGACTTTC
>TRBV6-5|TRBJ1-6|13|-|TRBD1
CASRGTGWSPLHF
TGTGCCAGCAGAGGGACAGGGTGGTCACCCCTCCACTTT
>TRBV4-3|TRBJ2-1|15|few|TRBD2
CASSHLAGGNNEQFF
TGCGCCAGCAGCCACCTAGCGGGAGGGAACAATGAGCAGTTCTTC
>TRBV7-8|TRBJ2-7|14|-|TRBD2
CASSLGGLTYEQYF
TGTGCCAGCAGCTTAGGGGGACTAACCTACGAGCAGTACTTC
>TRBV11-2|TRBJ2-4|14|once|TRBD1
CASSVRQGMSIQYF
TGTGCCAGCAGCGTACGACAGGGGATGAGCATTCAGTACTTC
>TRBV11-2|TRBJ1-6|16|-|-
CASSRGSSSYNSPLHF
TGTGCCAGCAGCCGAGGAAGTAGCTCCTATAATTCACCCCTCCACTTT
>TRBV5-1|TRBJ2-3|17|-|TRBD2
CASSLASGGPNTDTQYF
TGCGCCAGCAGCTTGGCTAGCGGGGGGCCCAACACAGATACGCAGTATTTT
>TRBV7-3|TRBJ1-1|19|-|-
CASSLFPDTSFGMNTEAFF
TGTGCCAGCAGCTTATTCCCGGACACCTCGTTCGGGATGAACACTGAAGCTTTCTTT
>TRBV7-6|TRBJ2-5|15|-|-
CAGAFLLGGQETQYF
TGTGCCGGCGCCTTCTTATTGGGGGGTCAAGAGACCCAGTACTTC
>TRBV29-1|TRBJ2-5|11|-|-
CSVRQQETQYF
TGCAGCGTGAGACAGCAAGAGACCCAGTACTTC
>TRBV14|TRBJ1-1|16|-|-
CASSQDLGRINTEAFF
TGTGCCAGCAGCCAAGATCTAGGGCGGATTAACACTGAAGCTTTCTTT
>TRBV7-9|TRBJ2-3|11|few|-
CASSQADTQYF
TGTGCCAGCAGCCAGGCGGATACGCAGTATTTT
>TRBV5-1|TRBJ1-1|15|-|TRBD1
CASSLRDRGWTEAFF
TGCGCCAGCAGCTTAAGGGACAGGGGGTGGACCGAAGCTTTCTTT
>TRBV4-2|TRBJ2-7|18|-|TRBD2
CASSDGLAGGRFSYEQYF
TGTGCCAGCAGCGATGGACTAGCGGGAGGTCGCTTCTCCTACGAGCAGTACTTC
>TRBV6-5|TRBJ2-1|13|-|-
CASSYLNRYEQFF
TGTGCCAGCAGTTACCTAAATCGATATGAGCAGTTCTTC
>TRBV5-4|TRBJ1-1|16|-|-
CASSRQGKMMNTEAFF
TGTGCCAGCAGCCGTCAGGGGAAGATGATGAACACTGAAGCTTTCTTT
>TRBV18|TRBJ2-7|13|-|-
CASSGTQGDEQYF
TGTGCCAGCTCAGGGACCCAAGGCGACGAGCAGTACTTC
>TRBV6-6|TRBJ1-1|12|-|TRBD1
CASSGGTAEAFF
TGTGCCAGCAGTGGGGGGACAGCCGAAGCTTTCTTT
>TRBV7-2|TRBJ2-2|15|-|TRBD2
CASSHRPGGTGELFF
TGTGCCAGCAGCCACAGGCCGGGGGGCACCGGGGAGCTGTTTTTT
>TRBV19|TRBJ2-4|15|-|-
CASKEPTLAKNIQYF
TGTGCCAGTAAGGAACCGACTTTAGCCAAAAACATTCAGTACTTC
>TRBV28|TRBJ2-7|13|few|-
CASSFIYSGEQYF
TGTGCCAGCAGTTTCATTTATTCGGGCGAGCAGTACTTC
>TRBV30|TRBJ1-4|15|-|-
CAWRPSGLSNEKLFF
TGTGCCTGGAGGCCGAGCGGGCTCTCTAATGAAAAACTGTTTTTT
>TRBV11-3|TRBJ1-6|13|-|TRBD1
CASRDRDNSPLHF
TGTGCCAGCAGGGACAGGGATAATTCACCCCTCCACTTT
>TRBV28|TRBJ2-1|15|-|TRBD2
CASRVAGGPYNEQFF
TGTGCCAGCAGGGTAGCGGGGGGGCCGTACAATGAGCAGTTCTTC
>TRBV5-4|TRBJ1-2|14|-|-
CASSLEDAGDGYTF
TGTGCCAGCAGCTTGGAAGATGCGGGTGATGGCTACACCTTC
>TRBV29-1|TRBJ1-1|12|-|-
CSVGNRNTEAFF
TGCAGCGTTGGTAATAGGAACACTGAAGCTTTCTTT
>TRBV5-1|TRBJ1-5|15|-|TRBD1
CASSLGDSSNQPQHF
TGCGCCAGCAGCTTGGGGGACAGTAGCAATCAGCCCCAGCATTTT
>TRBV10-3|TRBJ1-2|14|-|-
CAISPQTTNYGYTF
TGTGCCATCAGTCCACAGACCACTAACTATGGCTACACCTTC
>TRBV19|TRBJ1-5|13|-|TRBD1
CASRDRGRQPQHF
TGTGCCAGTAGGGACAGGGGGCGTCAGCCCCAGCATTTT
>TRBV6-4|TRBJ1-2|15|once|-
CASRAQGLSNYGYTF
TGTGCCAGCAGAGCACAGGGTCTCTCTAACTATGGCTACACCTTC
>TRBV18|TRBJ2-7|16|-|-
CASSPMLGTTTYEQYF
TGTGCCAGCTCACCTATGCTCGGGACAACGACCTACGAGCAGTACTTC
>TRBV19|TRBJ2-1|17|-|TRBD2
CASSIDHGWEGYNEQFF
TGTGCCAGTAGTATAGATCACGGGTGGGAGGGGTACAATGAGCAGTTCTTC